The clone carrying this T cell receptor (beta chain) was found a few times. Its antigen remains unidentified. Quantitative barcoded 5'-RACE was used to prepare TCR beta libraries. TCRdb independently ran MiXCR on the 5' RACE reads; one entry per CDR3 protein. Of hundreds of thousands of distinct CDR3 sequences listed, roughly 17% were seen once; the top ten hold approximately 0.97%. Trimming stripped 5 bases from V and 5 bases from J, with 10 bases between. The CDR3 is 12 amino acids. From germline, CDR1 is DFQATT and CDR2 SNEGSKA (reference sequence). These data belong to a study of CD8 T cells in ankylosing spondylitis. Study results and limitations: Researchers reportedly found disease-linked clones significantly enriched in matched ankylosing spondylitis synovial fluid. The authors found the disease-linked clones to be CD8+ and relatively rare in peripheral blood. Before this, some motif variants had been reported in reactive arthritis synovial fluid and blood. There was a TCR beta motif, made of several highly homologous variants, that appeared characteristic of ankylosing spondylitis blood.

The chain is built from TRBV20-1 and TRBJ2-1; TRBD2 might be the D (6 bases). Sequences were obtained from blood, either unsorted or a sorted T cell fraction (not recorded which). The TCR sequence derives from a male donor with ankylosing spondylitis. The CDR3 bases are TGCAGTGCTGCCGGGAGAAACAATGAGCAGTTCTTC. The encoded protein is CSAAGRNNEQFF.